This passage covers 2 T cell receptor beta chains from one sample sequenced in a study of shared clonotypes between healthy human individuals. Selected positively for CCR7 and CD45RO-negative, naive CD8 cells excluded terminally differentiated effector memory CD45RA+ cells. Profiling relied on immunoSEQ multiplex PCR, and the TCRdb table lists in-frame clones only, not all of them. The profile shows some 2,000,000 clones, approximately 95% of them singletons. The sample taken for sequencing was naive CD8+ T cells sorted from blood. These receptors were collected from a man aged 18 to 29 in good health.

The genes are TRBV30 and TRBJ1-5; D remains ambiguous. Per germline, CDR1 GTSNPN and CDR2 SVGIG (reference sequence). The CDR3 is made up of 14 amino acids. V lost 7 bases and J 0 bases, leaving 13 bases between the germline ends. The CDR3 bases are TGTGCCTTAGGTTCCGAAAATAGCAATCAGCCCCAGCATTTT. It is translated as CALGSENSNQPQHF.

This chain connects TRBV6-5 to TRBJ2-7; weak D call: TRBD2 (5 bases). CDR1 and CDR2 (germline): MNHEY, SVGAGI. This CDR3 is built from 15 residues. V lost 2 bases to trimming and J lost 4 bases, with 15 bases between them. CDR3 in DNA: TGTGCCAGCAGTTACCCGACTTCAGCGGCATACGAGCAGTACTTC. It encodes CASSYPTSAAYEQYF.